This T cell receptor (beta chain) was retrieved from a study of shared clonotypes between healthy human individuals (dated by TCRdb to about 2020). About the investigation overall: Two women and a few men aged 18 to 49 years were included in the cohort. Leukapheresis yielded between about 0.8 and 8.9 billion PBMCs per donor. To increase sequencing depth and limit assay-specific biases, TCR repertoire library preparation and sequencing were carried out by different laboratories using diverse techniques. To estimate repertoire size and how much clonotypes are shared between individuals, the study performed deep sequencing of blood TCR repertoires from a few healthy adults.

Paper-wide results and their limitations: Based on pairwise subsampling, the degree of clonotype sharing among donors was expected to be affected by sequencing depth. Only blood was sampled, and tissue TCR repertoires likely differ from those in blood. Because the study included a small number of donors, the genetic and exposure-history diversity represented was limited.

The donors were healthy, HIV-negative adults who had no recently reported acute infections or vaccinations. Only Caucasian adults living in Nashville, Tennessee, USA were represented among the donors. In the unsorted samples, tens of millions of PBMCs were counted, and genomic DNA was extracted using the QIAamp DNA Blood Mini kit. After blood collection by leukapheresis, PBMCs were isolated using Ficoll-Histopaque density gradient centrifugation and then cryopreserved in the vapor phase of liquid nitrogen. The CDR3 starts with the cysteine, ends with the phenylalanine, and has 15 residues. The DNA shown is the 45-base CDR3, in frame from base 1. V and J are trimmed by 3 bases and 4 bases, and the gene matches miss 5 bases of the junction. The germline V gene specifies SGHRS as CDR1 and YFSETQ as CDR2. Using the deep immunoSEQ assay, TCR CDR3 regions were amplified from genomic DNA by multiplex PCR. Extracted genomic DNA from each cell subset was distributed evenly across all wells of several immunoSEQ 96-well plates, and each plate was treated as a replicate. For unsorted PBMC, around 290 ng of genomic DNA, equivalent to around 33,000 T cell genomes, went into each replicate PCR. Ten immunoSEQ deep assay plates were used to sequence the unsorted PBMC genomic DNA. Purified libraries were measured with a Qubit 3.0 fluorometer, size-checked on a Bioanalyzer 2100, and measured again with the KAPA Library Quantification kit. Each immunoSEQ 96-well plate was sequenced on its own single-read 150-cycle Illumina NextSeq 550 flow cell. For the original study's pipeline: Because the immunoSEQ output included only junctional sequences and no quality scores, the filtering could not be the same as the filtering used for full-length reads. Sequences were annotated with PyIR, a Python wrapper for IgBLAST v1.9, and V/J genes and CDR3 were assigned using IMGT germline references. Reads were removed for weak V/J assignments (E-value above 1e-6), missing CDR3, stop codons, out-of-frame junctions, or ambiguous translated residues. V3J clonotypes were defined as sequences sharing the same inferred V gene, J gene, and CDR3 amino acid sequence. To compute the percentage overlap between repertoires, the number of shared unique clonotypes was divided by the size of the smaller repertoire. Richness of each repertoire was evaluated using RTK rarefaction, the Chao1 estimator, and Recon v2.1 estimates of unobserved clonotypes. In its TCRdb copy, this immuneACCESS table keeps in-frame sequences only and misses some clones. Where compared with another copy, unresolved V genes explain less than half of these, and the others have no known cause. V and J calls plus clone size are reproduced from that table; the DNA served to infer D and trimming. The sample records fewer than 700,000 clones, just over 75% of which are singletons. The leading ten clones occupy around 12% of the sample.

This clone came up many times. What antigen it recognizes has not been identified. Nothing much larger sits one base from this clone, and base qualities are not available. The rearranged chain carries TRBV5-1 and TRBJ2-5, and TRBD2 matches 11 of the central bases. Specimen: PBMCs. The TCR comes from a woman aged 40 to 50 in good health. Some clones in this sample may be carry-over from other donors' samples. The bases are TGCGCCAGCAGCTCCACTAGCGGGAGCGGAGAGACCCAGTACTTC. Its product reads: CASSSTSGSGETQYF. Extended through the reference TRBV5-1 and TRBJ2-5 proteins, this CDR3 yields the full variable domain: KAGVTQTPRYLIKTRGQQVTLSCSPISGHRSVSWYQQTPGQGLQFLFEYFSETQRNKGNFPGRFSGRQFSNSRSEMNVSTLELGDSALYLCASSSTSGSGETQYFGPGTRLLVL.